This T cell receptor beta chain comes out of a study of T cell repertoires in cytomegalovirus infection. The CDR3 sequence is 15 residues long. The germline V gene encodes CDR1 LGHNA and CDR2 YSLEER. The V end lost 3 bases, the J end lost 5 bases, and 14 bases lay between the germline ends. In the case of this clonotype: The antigen is unknown.

TCRdb reanalysed the reads using MiXCR and keeps one entry per CDR3 protein. The repertoire holds 700,000 to 950,000 distinct CDR3 sequences, about 33% seen once, with roughly 12% in the top ten. Study findings and constraints: The ex vivo response was dominated by HLA-C-restricted CMV-specific TCR beta clonotypes.

The V call is TRBV4-3, the J call TRBJ2-1; perhaps TRBD2 as D (6 bases). The sequencing used cultured CD8+ T cells from PBMCs, collected from culture after CMV antigen stimulation. This clonotype was sampled from a human donor in good health (CMV status not recorded). Some clones in this sample may be carry-over from other donors' samples. The DNA of the CDR3 is TGCGCCAGCAGCCAGGGACTGTGGGCCCACAATGAGCAGTTCTTC. Translated, it gives CASSQGLWAHNEQFF.